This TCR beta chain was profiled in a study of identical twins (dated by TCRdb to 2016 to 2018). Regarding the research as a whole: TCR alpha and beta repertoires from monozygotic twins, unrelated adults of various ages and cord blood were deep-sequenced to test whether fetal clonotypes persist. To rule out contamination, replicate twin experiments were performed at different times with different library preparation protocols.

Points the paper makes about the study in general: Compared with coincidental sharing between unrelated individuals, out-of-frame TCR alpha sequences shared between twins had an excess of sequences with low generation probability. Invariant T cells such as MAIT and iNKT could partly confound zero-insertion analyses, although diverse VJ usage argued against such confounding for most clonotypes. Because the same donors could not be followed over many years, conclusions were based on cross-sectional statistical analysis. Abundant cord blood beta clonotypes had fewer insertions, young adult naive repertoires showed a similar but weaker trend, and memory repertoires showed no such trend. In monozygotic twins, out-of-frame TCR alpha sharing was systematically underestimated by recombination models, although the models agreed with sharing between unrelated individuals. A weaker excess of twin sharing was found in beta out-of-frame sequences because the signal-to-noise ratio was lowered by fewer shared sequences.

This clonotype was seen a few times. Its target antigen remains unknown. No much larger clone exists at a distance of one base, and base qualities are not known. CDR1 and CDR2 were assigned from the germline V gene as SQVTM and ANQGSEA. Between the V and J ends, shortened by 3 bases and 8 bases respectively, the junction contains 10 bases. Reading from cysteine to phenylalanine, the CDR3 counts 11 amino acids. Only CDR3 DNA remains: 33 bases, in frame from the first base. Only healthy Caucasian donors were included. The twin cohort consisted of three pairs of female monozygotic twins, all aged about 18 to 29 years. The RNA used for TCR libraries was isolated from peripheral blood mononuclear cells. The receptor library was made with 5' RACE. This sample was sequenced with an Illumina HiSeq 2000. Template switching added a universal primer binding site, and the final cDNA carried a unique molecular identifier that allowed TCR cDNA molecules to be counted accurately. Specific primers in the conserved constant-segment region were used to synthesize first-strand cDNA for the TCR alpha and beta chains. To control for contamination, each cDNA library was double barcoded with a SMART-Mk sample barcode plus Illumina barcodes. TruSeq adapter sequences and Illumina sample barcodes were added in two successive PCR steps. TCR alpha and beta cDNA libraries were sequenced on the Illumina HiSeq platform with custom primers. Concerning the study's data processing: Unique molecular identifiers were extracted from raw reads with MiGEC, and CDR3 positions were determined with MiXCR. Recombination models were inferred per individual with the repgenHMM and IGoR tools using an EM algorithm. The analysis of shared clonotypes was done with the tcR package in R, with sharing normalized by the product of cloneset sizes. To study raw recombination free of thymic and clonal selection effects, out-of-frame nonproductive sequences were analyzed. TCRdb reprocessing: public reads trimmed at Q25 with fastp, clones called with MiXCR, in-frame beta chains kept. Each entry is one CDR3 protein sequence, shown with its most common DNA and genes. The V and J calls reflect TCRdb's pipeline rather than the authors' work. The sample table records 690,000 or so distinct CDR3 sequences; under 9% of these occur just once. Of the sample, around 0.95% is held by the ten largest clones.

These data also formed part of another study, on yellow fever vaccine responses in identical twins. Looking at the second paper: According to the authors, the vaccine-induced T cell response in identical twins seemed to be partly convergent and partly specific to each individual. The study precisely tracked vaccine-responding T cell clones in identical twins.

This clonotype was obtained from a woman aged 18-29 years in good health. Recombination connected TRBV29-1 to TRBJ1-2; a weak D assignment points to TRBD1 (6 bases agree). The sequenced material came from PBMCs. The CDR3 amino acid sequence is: CSVDGGWGYTF. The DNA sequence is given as TGCAGCGTTGATGGGGGCTGGGGCTACACCTTC.